One and the same sample provided the 24 T cell receptor beta chains below, sequenced in a study of blood T cells in healthy people across ages. Next came a second PCR, run for roughly 6 to 11 cycles, which used a sample-barcoded 5' primer along with a J-beta primer mix. MiXCR, run by TCRdb on the 5' RACE reads, gives a single entry per CDR3 protein. The sample shows about 1.4 million distinct CDR3 sequences, almost 60% of them seen only once. The sequencing input was blood. The receptor set was obtained from a man between 18 and 29 years old in good health.

The chain couples TRBV4-2 to TRBJ2-7; maybe TRBD2 (7 bases). This CDR3 is 16 amino acids long. Germline values: CDR1 LGHNA, CDR2 YNFKEQ. The V end lost 0 bases, the J end lost 0 bases, and 12 bases lay between the germline ends. The CDR3 sequence: CASSQEGGGTSYEQYF. The CDR3 DNA sequence: TGTGCCAGCAGCCAAGAGGGCGGGGGCACCTCCTACGAGCAGTACTTC.

V and J are TRBV27 and TRBJ2-1; D perhaps matches TRBD2 (5 bases). Germline V gene data show CDR1 as MNHEY and CDR2 as SMNVEV (reference sequence). Trimming left V 3 bases short and J 2 bases short, with 11 bases between. CDR3 size: 15 residues. CDR3 sequence: CASSFGGVPYNEQFF. The CDR3, as DNA: TGTGCCAGCAGTTTCGGAGGTGTGCCCTACAATGAGCAGTTCTTC.

This clonotype was counted between two and nine times. V gene TRBV12-3 or TRBV12-4 combines with J gene TRBJ2-7; D unresolved. The CDR3 consists of 12 residues. V was trimmed by 6 bases and J by 6 bases, leaving 12 bases between them. This CDR3 is CASRGSLGEQYF. The CDR3 nucleotides are TGTGCCAGCAGGGGGTCCCTCGGCGAGCAGTACTTC.

J is TRBJ2-7 and V is TRBV7-9; D is uncertain. The CDR3 has 14 residues. V lost 5 bases, J lost 5 bases, and 16 bases lay in between. Germline values: CDR1 SEHNR, CDR2 FQNEAQ (reference sequence). The CDR3 spells CASSPGSRSHEQYF. CDR3 nucleotides: TGTGCCAGCAGCCCCGGTTCCCGAAGTCACGAGCAGTACTTC. The variable domain in full, completed from reference TRBV7-9 and TRBJ2-7, reads DTGVSQNPRHKITKRGQNVTFRCDPISEHNRLYWYRQTLGQGPEFLTYFQNEAQLEKSRLLSDRFSAERPKGSFSTLEIQRTEQGDSAMYLCASSPGSRSHEQYFGPGTRLTVT.

The chain couples TRBV20-1 to TRBJ2-7, with D uncertain. The germline CDR1 and CDR2 sequences are DFQATT and SNEGSKA (reference sequence). The germline V and J ends were trimmed by 1 base and 2 bases, with 6 bases remaining between them. The CDR3 has 12 amino acids. The CDR3 sequence is CSARANPYEQYF. The CDR3 coding sequence is TGCAGTGCTAGAGCCAACCCCTACGAGCAGTACTTC.

The chain combines TRBV4-1 with TRBJ2-1; D may be TRBD1 or TRBD2 (6 bases each). V lost 0 bases and J lost 2, with 11 bases in between. Germline V CDR1 and CDR2: MGHRA, YSYEKL. The length of the CDR3 is 16 residues. The CDR3: CASSQDPRGAYNEQFF. For the CDR3, the DNA is TGCGCCAGCAGCCAAGATCCGAGGGGGGCCTACAATGAGCAGTTCTTC.

Only a few counts were recorded for this clonotype. This chain connects TRBV7-2 to TRBJ2-1; the D gene is possibly TRBD1 (6 bases). The ends were cut back, 1 base at V and 6 bases at J, with 16 bases in the middle. Germline values: CDR1 SGHTA, CDR2 FQGNSA. The CDR3 consists of 16 residues. The CDR3 reads CASSLVPGAVPNEQFF. CDR3 nucleotide sequence: TGTGCCAGCAGCTTAGTTCCAGGGGCGGTTCCCAATGAGCAGTTCTTC.

The genes are TRBV6-2 or TRBV6-3 and TRBJ2-1; D gene unclear. This CDR3 has 14 amino acids. Germline loops: CDR1 MNHEY, CDR2 SVGEGT. Trimming shortened V by 3 bases and J by 4 bases, and 10 bases separated the two germline ends. This CDR3 reads CASSYGLNYNEQFF. The CDR3 DNA is TGTGCCAGCAGTTATGGGCTTAATTACAATGAGCAGTTCTTC.

J is TRBJ1-2 and V is TRBV12-3 or TRBV12-4; TRBD1 matches at 9 bases. The CDR3 is 13 amino acids. V lost 5 bases and J lost 6; bases outside the gene matches: 4. The CDR3 DNA reads as TGTGCCAGCAGTAGGACAGGGGAAGATGGCTACACCTTC. It codes for CASSRTGEDGYTF.

The V and J genes are TRBV29-1 and TRBJ1-1, with 7 bases that match TRBD1. CDR1 is SQVTM, CDR2 ANQGSEA, per germline. There are 14 residues in the CDR3. After removal of 4 bases from V and 8 bases from J, the junction contained 13 bases not matched to a gene. The CDR3 is CSVADREPFGEAFF. CDR3 in DNA: TGCAGCGTTGCTGACAGGGAACCTTTTGGCGAAGCTTTCTTT.

This chain uses TRBV3-1 with TRBJ2-3; D unclear. Germline values: CDR1 LGHDT, CDR2 YNNKEL (reference sequence). V dropped 7 bases and J dropped 4 bases, with 9 bases sitting between them. The CDR3 has 12 residues. The DNA of the CDR3 is TGTGCCAGCACTGGGGATGCAGATACGCAGTATTTT. Its translation is CASTGDADTQYF.

V and J are TRBV24-1 and TRBJ2-1; D may be TRBD1 (5 bases). CDR3 size: 15 residues. V was clipped by 4 bases and J by 13 bases, with 22 bases between them. Germline lookup yields CDR1 KGHDR and CDR2 SFDVKD. The CDR3 reads CATSDPTGQQETQFF. The CDR3 bases are TGTGCCACCAGTGACCCCACCGGACAACAAGAGACCCAGTTCTTC.

The rearrangement joins TRBV27 to TRBJ1-1; tentative D call: TRBD1 (5 bases). Germline CDR1 and CDR2: MNHEY and SMNVEV (reference sequence). This CDR3 is 15 amino acids long. Trimming shortened V by 11 bases and J by 0 bases, and 19 bases separated the two germline ends. CDR3 amino acids: CAHYKWTRMNTEAFF. As DNA, the CDR3 is TGTGCCCACTATAAGTGGACACGCATGAACACTGAAGCTTTCTTT.

V gene TRBV15 combines with J gene TRBJ1-5, with D uncertain. The V gene's germline CDR1 is LNHNV and CDR2 YYDKDF (reference sequence). CDR3 size: 13 residues. Trimming removed 8 bases from V and 5 bases from J, with 13 bases in between. The CDR3 region is CATPTPGYQPQHF. The CDR3 DNA reads TGTGCCACCCCAACGCCCGGCTATCAGCCCCAGCATTTT.

This clonotype was counted only a few times. The rearrangement joins TRBV4-1 to TRBJ2-7; TRBD1 agrees at 8 bases. CDR3 size: 15 residues. V dropped 0 bases and J dropped 3; count of bases not matched to a gene: 4. Germline CDR1 is MGHRA and CDR2 is YSYEKL. The CDR3 here is CASSQELQGVYEQYF. CDR3 DNA: TGCGCCAGCAGCCAAGAGCTACAGGGGGTCTACGAGCAGTACTTC.

This rearrangement joins TRBV20-1 to TRBJ2-3; 11 nucleotides agree with TRBD2. The V gene's germline CDR1 is DFQATT and CDR2 SNEGSKA (reference sequence). This CDR3 region has 16 residues. J lost 6 bases, V lost 8 bases, and 16 bases had no gene match. CDR3 bases: TGCAGTCCGAAGGGGACTAGCGGTTCTCAGGGGGATACGCAGTATTTT. Amino acids: CSPKGTSGSQGDTQYF.

The DNA for the CDR3 is TGTGCCAGCAGCCAAGTTGGGAACCAGCAGTTCTTC. This gives the protein CASSQVGNQQFF. The chain combines TRBV14 with TRBJ2-1; D gene uncertain. Trimming stripped 1 base from V and 11 bases from J, with 9 bases between. The germline V gene has CDR1 SGHDN and CDR2 FVKESK. CDR3 size: 12 residues.

CDR3 region: CASSPETSGREQYF. For the CDR3, the DNA is TGTGCCAGCAGTCCTGAAACTAGTGGCCGCGAGCAGTACTTC. The chain carries TRBV27 and TRBJ2-5; D is perhaps TRBD2 (5 bases). The J call may not be correct, given that the DNA end is closer to TRBJ2-7. CDR3 length: 14 residues. Germline CDR1 reads MNHEY; CDR2 reads SMNVEV (reference sequence).

This sequence joins TRBV4-1 and TRBJ2-2; TRBD2 is a possible D gene (5 bases). Trimming removed 3 bases at V and 1 base at J, with 9 bases between. The CDR3 is 15 residues long. The germline V gene encodes CDR1 MGHRA and CDR2 YSYEKL. CDR3 sequence reads: CASSHGVLNTGELFF. The CDR3 DNA reads as TGCGCCAGCAGCCACGGGGTCCTGAACACCGGGGAGCTGTTTTTT.

This clonotype was picked up a small number of times. The chain carries TRBV15 and TRBJ2-7, with 7 bases lining up with TRBD2. Per germline, CDR1 LNHNV and CDR2 YYDKDF (reference sequence). The length of the CDR3 is 13 residues. The trim removed 8 bases at V and 3 bases at J, leaving 7 bases unmatched. CDR3 coding DNA: TGTGCCACCCGTCCAAGCGGGAACTACGAGCAGTACTTC. Translation gives CATRPSGNYEQYF.

V is TRBV4-3 and J is TRBJ1-1; tentatively, D is TRBD1 (5 bases). With 1 base removed from V and 3 bases from J, the gap between germline ends came to 9 bases. This CDR3 has 14 residues. The V gene's germline CDR1 is LGHNA and CDR2 YSLEER. The DNA for the CDR3 is TGCGCCAGCAGCCAAGGTGGGGGGGACACTGAAGCTTTCTTT. It specifies CASSQGGGDTEAFF.

V and J are TRBV20-1 and TRBJ2-1, with 13 bases matching TRBD2. This CDR3 contains 16 residues. With V trimmed by 1 base and J by 0 bases, 0 bases remained unmatched. Germline CDR1 and CDR2: DFQATT and SNEGSKA (reference sequence). CDR3 protein: CSARGTSGSSYNEQFF. CDR3 sequence (DNA): TGCAGTGCTAGAGGGACTAGCGGGAGCTCCTACAATGAGCAGTTCTTC.

The rearrangement uses TRBV7-8 and TRBJ1-6; D unresolved. The germline CDR1 and CDR2 sequences are SGHVS and FQNEAQ. The CDR3 runs 13 residues. Trimming took off 2 bases at V and 14 bases at J, with 13 bases between the two ends. The CDR3 sequence is CASSLSGSPALHF. The CDR3 DNA is TGTGCCAGCAGCTTATCCGGGAGTCCAGCCCTCCACTTT.

This sequence joins TRBV6-6 and TRBJ1-2, with D possibly matching TRBD1 (6 bases). Per the germline V gene, CDR1 is MNHNY and CDR2 is SVGAGI (reference sequence). CDR3 length equals 13 residues. Trimming left V 6 bases short and J 8 bases short, with 16 bases between. Here the CDR3 reads CASSPAQGYGYTF. As DNA, the CDR3 is TGTGCCAGCAGCCCTGCTCAGGGGTACGGCTACACCTTC.